This T cell receptor beta chain was observed in a study of regulatory T cells in long-lasting Graves disease. This clonotype was detected many times. Antigen specificity is unknown. Time point denoted: persistent/refractory GD, antithyroid drugs over 5 years with positive TRAb. PBMCs were the source of the RNA used for TCR sequencing. From an endocrinology department in Xi'an, China, came the patients. Library construction for TCR beta used iRepertoire HTBI primers and Arm-PCR of CDR3 regions. TCRdb passed the multiplex PCR reads through MiXCR, listing each CDR3 protein once. This table has about 430,000 distinct CDR3 sequences, approximately 22% appearing once. Study-wide findings and caveats: Peripheral blood, not thyroid tissue, was the sole material studied.

The ends were cut back, 0 bases at V and 3 bases at J, with 8 bases in the middle. There are 14 residues in the CDR3. Germline assignment: CDR1 LGHDT and CDR2 YNNKEL (reference sequence). The source material was peripheral blood mononuclear cells (PBMCs), sampled when the disease was refractory, from a patient treated with antithyroid drugs. The chain is built from TRBV3-1 and TRBJ2-5, with unresolved D. The clonotype was recovered from a female donor with Graves disease. The CDR3 coding sequence is TGTGCCAGCAGCCAAGATTGGGTGAAAGAGACCCAGTACTTC. It specifies CASSQDWVKETQYF.